The present TCR beta chain was sequenced within a study of blood T cell repertoires in COVID-19. Study at large: Samples came from the United States, Italy and Spain, spanning acute and convalescent COVID-19. T cells, B-cell-depleted T cells, or PBMCs supplied cDNA or gDNA.

This CDR3 comprises 18 residues. V trimming: 0 bases; J trimming: 4 bases; junction bases outside the gene matches: 14. The germline V gene has CDR1 SGHDT and CDR2 YYEEEE. In the study's own analysis: The assay estimated nucleated cells by amplifying reference gene primers. Assay: immunoSEQ multiplex PCR; the TCRdb copy retains only in-frame clones and omits some. For V, J and clone size, that table is used; D and trimming come from the DNA. The table has about 180,000 clones, roughly 82% seen once. The sequence derives from a woman between 70 and 85 years old with acute or convalescent COVID-19. This sequence joins TRBV5-6 and TRBJ2-5, with 8 bases lining up with TRBD1. Sequenced: peripheral blood. The CDR3: CASSLDRTGIVGGETQYF. The CDR3, as DNA: TGTGCCAGCAGCTTGGATAGGACAGGGATTGTTGGTGGAGAGACCCAGTACTTC.